This TCR beta chain was obtained from a study of blood T cells in healthy people across ages. Study-wide results and caveats: Calculation of diversity from one million T cells yielded estimates considered to be underestimates. Observed TCR beta diversity showed a strong correlation with the percentage of naive T cells as measured by flow cytometry.

CDR1 is LNHNV, CDR2 YYDKDF, per germline (reference sequence). The CDR3 covers 17 residues. Combining a sample-barcoded 5' primer with a J-beta primer mix, a second PCR ran for roughly 7 to 11 cycles. TCRdb ran MiXCR on the 5' RACE reads and lists one entry per CDR3 protein. The sample lists about 810,000 distinct CDR3 sequences, around 36% occurring once. Each donor gave ten milliliters of peripheral blood. Total RNA was extracted at no less than 6 micrograms per sample. On this clonotype: Its antigen is unknown.

The V gene is TRBV15, the J gene TRBJ2-5; the D call may be TRBD1 or TRBD2 (5 bases each). Gene TRBJ2-7 matches the end of the DNA better, so the J call may be wrong. Sequenced material: blood. The sequence was obtained from a man younger than 35 in good health. The CDR3 DNA reads as TGTGCCACCAGCAGAGATGGGGGTGGGCTAGCTTCACTCGAGCAGTACTTC. Residues: CATSRDGGGLASLEQYF.